These 7 T cell receptor beta chains originate from one sample sequenced in a study of blood T cells in healthy people across ages. Next came a second PCR, run for about 6 to 12 cycles, which used a sample-barcoded 5' primer along with a J-beta primer mix. TCRdb reanalysed the 5' RACE reads using MiXCR and keeps one entry per CDR3 protein. Altogether 950,000 to 1,200,000 distinct CDR3 sequences are present, less than 45% being singletons, with the ten largest covering about an eighth. Sequencing was done on a sample of blood. These receptor sequences come from a man in his late teens or twenties in good health.

The V and J genes are TRBV28 and TRBJ2-5; possible D gene TRBD1, 6 bases. The V gene lost 5 bases and the J gene lost 11 bases, with 24 bases spanning the gap. Germline CDR1 is MDHEN and CDR2 is SYDVKM. This CDR3 is 15 amino acids long. The CDR3 loop reads CASSAGGQTSDEQYF. CDR3 in DNA: TGTGCCAGCAGTGCCGGAGGACAGACATCGGATGAGCAGTACTTC.

V gene TRBV12-3 or TRBV12-4 combines with J gene TRBJ2-1; possibly TRBD1 or TRBD2 for D (5 bases each). CDR3 length: 15 residues. The germline V and J ends were trimmed by 7 bases and 7 bases, with 20 bases remaining between them. The CDR3 DNA reads TGTGCCAGCACCTCCGGGACCCACTGGAGGAATGAGCAGTTCTTC. Protein product: CASTSGTHWRNEQFF.

The chain recombines TRBV5-5 with TRBJ2-1, with TRBD1 matching over 7 bases. With the DNA end fitting TRBJ2-7 better, the J assignment may be wrong. Germline assignment: CDR1 SGHKS and CDR2 YYEKEE (reference sequence). The CDR3 contains 14 residues. CDR3 protein: CASRKGDSYNEQYF. CDR3 coding DNA: TGTGCCAGCAGGAAGGGGGACAGCTACAATGAGCAGTACTTC.

The chain links TRBV4-3 to TRBJ1-3, with a tentative D call TRBD1 (6 bases). The V end lost 6 bases, the J end lost 0 bases, and 12 bases lay between the germline ends. This CDR3 spans 15 amino acids. Germline V gene lookup returns CDR1 LGHNA and CDR2 YSLEER. CDR3 nucleotides: TGCGCCAGCAGTCGGACAGAATTCTCTGGAAACACCATATATTTT. This sequence encodes CASSRTEFSGNTIYF.

This sequence joins TRBV3-1 and TRBJ2-3, with 8 nucleotides matching TRBD2. Germline V gives CDR1 LGHDT, CDR2 YNNKEL (reference sequence). Trimming cost V 6 bases and J 2 bases; bases outside gene matches: 7. The CDR3 is made up of 15 amino acids. CDR3 sequence: CASSSGLDNTDTQYF. The CDR3, as DNA: TGTGCCAGCAGTTCGGGACTAGATAACACAGATACGCAGTATTTT.

The chain combines TRBV7-9 with TRBJ1-1; weak D call: TRBD1 (5 bases). The CDR3 runs 14 residues. Germline assignment: CDR1 SEHNR and CDR2 FQNEAQ (reference sequence). In DNA form, the CDR3 reads TGTGCGGGGGAAGGCGACCATATGAACACTGAAGCTTTCTTT. Its translation is CAGEGDHMNTEAFF. The full variable domain, rest sourced from reference TRBV7-9 and TRBJ1-1, is DTGVSQNPRHKITKRGQNVTFRCDPISEHNRLYWYRQTLGQGPEFLTYFQNEAQLEKSRLLSDRFSAERPKGSFSTLEIQRTEQGDSAMYLCAGEGDHMNTEAFFGQGTRLTVV.

This sequence joins TRBV6-6 and TRBJ2-7; 8 nucleotides align to TRBD1. The junction had 10 bases not matched to a gene; V was cut back by 4 bases and J by 5 bases. Germline values: CDR1 MNHNY, CDR2 SVGAGI (reference sequence). The CDR3 is 15 amino acids. The DNA of the CDR3 is TGTGCCAGCAGTTCCTCCGGGACAGGCTACGACGAGCAGTACTTC. Translating it yields CASSSSGTGYDEQYF.